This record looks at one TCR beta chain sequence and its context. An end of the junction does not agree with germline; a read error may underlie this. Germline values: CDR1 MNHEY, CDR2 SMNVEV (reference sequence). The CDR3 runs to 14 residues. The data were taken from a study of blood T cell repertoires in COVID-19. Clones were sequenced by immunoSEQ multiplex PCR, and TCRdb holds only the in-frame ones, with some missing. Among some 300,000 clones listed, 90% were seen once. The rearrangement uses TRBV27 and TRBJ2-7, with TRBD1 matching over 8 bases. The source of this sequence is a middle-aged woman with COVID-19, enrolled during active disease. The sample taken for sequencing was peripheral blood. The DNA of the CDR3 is TGTGCCAGCAGGCCGGACAGGGCCCGCTACAAGCAGTACTTC. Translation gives CASRPDRARYKQYF.